Listed below are T cell receptor beta chains from one sample, sequenced in a study of control samples from healthy donors and cancer patients. The assay was immunoSEQ multiplex PCR, and TCRdb's table has in-frame clones only and misses some. In the table there are about 130,000 clones, 70% to 90% of which are singletons. The sample taken for sequencing was blood. The origin of the receptors is a man aged 45-65 years in good health. Each CDR3 is given with its conserved first and last residue. D genes are given only for firm matches. Not all rows give a size; the values are once, few, many and, for expanded clones, a class.

v_call,j_call,d_call,clone_size,cdr3_nt,cdr3_aa
TRBV27,TRBJ2-1,TRBD2,.,TGTGCCAGCAGTTCGGGTATTAGCGGGAGACCCTACAATGAGCAGTTCTTC,CASSSGISGRPYNEQFF
TRBV5-4,TRBJ2-2,.,once,TGTGCTACCAGTCGGAACACCGGGGAGCTGTTTTTT,CATSRNTGELFF
TRBV5-1,TRBJ2-5,TRBD2,once,TGCGCCAGCAGCCTACTAGCGCAGAAGGGAGAGACCCAGTACTTC,CASSLLAQKGETQYF
TRBV5-1,TRBJ2-5,.,.,TGCGCCAGCAGCTCGGGACTTTACCAAGAGACCCAGTACTTC,CASSSGLYQETQYF
TRBV7-5,TRBJ1-3,.,.,TGTGTCAGAAGCCCTCACCTGTTGGGCCGGGGCCAAAACACCATATATTTT,CVRSPHLLGRGQNTIYF
TRBV2,TRBJ2-7,.,.,TGTGCCAGCAGTTTCGGAATTTACGAGCAGTACTTC,CASSFGIYEQYF
TRBV29-1,TRBJ2-7,.,.,TGCAGCGCACTGGACAGCTACGAGCAGTACTTC,CSALDSYEQYF
TRBV11-2,TRBJ2-1,.,.,TGTGCCAGCAGCTCGCTGTCCGGGTACAATGAGCAGTTCTTC,CASSSLSGYNEQFF
TRBV3-1/TRBV3-2,TRBJ1-3,.,.,TGTGCCAGCAGCCAAGATTCGACAGCTGGAAACACCATATATTTT,CASSQDSTAGNTIYF
TRBV19,TRBJ1-5,TRBD1,.,TGTGCCAGTAGCGACAGGGTGCGTCAGCCCCAGCATTTT,CASSDRVRQPQHF
TRBV11-2,TRBJ1-4,TRBD1,.,TGTGCCAGCAGCTTACATATGACAGGGGGGAATGAAAAACTGTTTTTT,CASSLHMTGGNEKLFF
TRBV2,TRBJ2-3,.,once,TGTGCCAGCAGCGTTACAGATACGCAGTATTTT,CASSVTDTQYF
TRBV9,TRBJ1-2,.,once,TGTGCCAGCAGCGGCGACAGATTCTATGGCTACACCTTC,CASSGDRFYGYTF
TRBV28,TRBJ1-2,.,once,TGTGCCAGCAGCGAGGCGTGGTATGGCTACACCTTC,CASSEAWYGYTF
TRBV5-1,TRBJ1-5,.,.,TGCGCCAGCAGCTTGCAGCAGGGCGGACAGCCCCAGCATTTT,CASSLQQGGQPQHF
TRBV6-5,TRBJ1-1,TRBD1,.,TGTGCCAGCAGTTACAACCGGGACAGTCAAGCTTTCTTT,CASSYNRDSQAFF
TRBV7-2,TRBJ2-3,.,.,TGTGCCAGCAGCGTCGGGTGGGGGGCCCAAGATACGCAGTATTTT,CASSVGWGAQDTQYF
TRBV2,TRBJ2-1,.,.,TGTGCCAGCAGTGAAAAAGGGGCCCATTACAATGAGCAGTTCTTC,CASSEKGAHYNEQFF
TRBV6-5,TRBJ2-2,.,.,TGTGCCAGCAGGTCTGACAGCGACACCGGGGAGCTGTTTTTT,CASRSDSDTGELFF
TRBV4-1,TRBJ1-2,.,.,TGCGCCAGCAGCCAAGAGGTACCGTTACATGGCTACACCTTC,CASSQEVPLHGYTF
TRBV18,TRBJ1-6,TRBD1,once,TGTGCCAGCTCACCCGACAGGGATTCACCCCTCCACTTT,CASSPDRDSPLHF
TRBV27,TRBJ1-2,TRBD1,.,TGTGCCAGCAGTTCCGCCGACAGGGTTTTTCGGGGCTACACCTTC,CASSSADRVFRGYTF
TRBV28,TRBJ2-2,.,.,TGTGCCAGCAGTTTAGGGGGGAACACCGGGGAGCTGTTTTTT,CASSLGGNTGELFF
TRBV6-5,TRBJ2-7,TRBD1,.,TGTGCCAGCAGTTTGGGGACAGGGAAATCCTACGAGCAGTACTTC,CASSLGTGKSYEQYF
TRBV20-1,TRBJ2-3,TRBD1,.,TGCAGTGCTAGTAACCCAGGGGGCGAGGCAGATACGCAGTATTTT,CSASNPGGEADTQYF
TRBV28,TRBJ1-2,.,once,TGTGCCAGCAGTTTATCGCTTTACGGGGGCTACACCTTC,CASSLSLYGGYTF
TRBV4-1,TRBJ1-2,TRBD1,.,TGCGCCAGCAGCCAAGATACGGGACAGGGATACACCTTC,CASSQDTGQGYTF
TRBV5-1,TRBJ2-1,TRBD2,.,TGCGCCAGCCGGATGACTAGCGGGGGTGTTGAGCAGTTCTTC,CASRMTSGGVEQFF
TRBV4-2,TRBJ2-5,TRBD1,once,TGTGCCAGCAGCCAGAGGGGGCTAGGGGGCGCAGAGACCCAGTACTTC,CASSQRGLGGAETQYF
TRBV19,TRBJ1-4,.,.,TGTGCCAGTAGTCCCCAGAGGAGAGATAATGAAAAACTGTTTTTT,CASSPQRRDNEKLFF
TRBV9,TRBJ1-1,.,.,TGTGCCAGCAGCAAGGTTTGGGCAGGTGAAGCTTTCTTT,CASSKVWAGEAFF
TRBV4-2,TRBJ1-2,.,.,TGTGCCAGCAGCCAAGTGACGGATAAGTATGGCTACACCTTC,CASSQVTDKYGYTF
TRBV11-3,TRBJ2-3,.,.,TGTGCCAGCAGCTTAGGGGGGTGGCGGGGCGGCACAGATACGCAGTATTTT,CASSLGGWRGGTDTQYF
TRBV3-1/TRBV3-2,TRBJ2-2,.,.,TGTGCCAGCAGCCAAGTTATTCCCGGGGAGCTGTTTTTT,CASSQVIPGELFF
TRBV7-9,TRBJ2-7,TRBD1,.,TGTGCCAGCAGCTTAGGATGGACAGGGCAGCGCGAGCAGTACTTC,CASSLGWTGQREQYF
TRBV6-6,TRBJ1-5,.,few,TGTGCCAGCAGTTCGGGGAGCCAGCCCCAGCATTTT,CASSSGSQPQHF
TRBV9,TRBJ1-1,.,.,TGTGCCAGCAGCGTAGGGGGCACTGAAGCTTTCTTT,CASSVGGTEAFF
TRBV12-3/TRBV12-4,TRBJ2-5,.,.,TGTGCCAGCAGTATTCAAGAGACCCAGTACTTC,CASSIQETQYF
TRBV11-3,TRBJ2-3,TRBD2,.,TGTGCCAGCAGCCAGCCTGCGGGACTAGCGGGGGTACCAGATACGCAGTATTTT,CASSQPAGLAGVPDTQYF
TRBV6-5,TRBJ2-5,TRBD2,.,TGTGTCGCGATGCGGGGGGCCCGCGAGACCCAGTACTTC,CVAMRGARETQYF